This entry is about one T cell receptor (beta chain). Its antigen is unknown. Base qualities are not recorded, but no much larger clone differs from it by a single base. These data come from a study of cytomegalovirus exposure and HLA in healthy donors (dated 2017 in TCRdb). Turning to the overall study: An earlier analysis of about 560 of the donors reported over 250 Gb of sequence data and roughly 120 million unique TCR beta sequences obtained from about 179 million T cells. Approximately 310 gigabases of sequencing data and 80 million or so unique TCR sequences were included in an early release covering over 600 HLA-typed donors. Of the roughly 400 genotyped donors, 65% to 90% were placed in the genetic ancestry cluster associated with self-reported Caucasian donors. The study aimed to test whether signatures of past pathogen exposure could be identified by cataloging public T cell receptors. The T cell repertoires of around 730 subjects were profiled by immunosequencing and related to cytomegalovirus serostatus. A separate validation cohort of about 110 different subjects was used in addition to the approximately 700-subject first cohort. High-throughput TCR immunosequencing, statistical association of individual TCRs with disease status, and machine learning were combined to predict cytomegalovirus infection status. A later analysis re-analyzed previously published TCR beta repertoires from 666 donors and added high-resolution HLA genotyping to study TCR occurrence patterns. The later analysis used no new phenotypic data to find candidate immune exposures, relying instead on TCR beta sequences and their occurrence across donors. An earlier analysis of approximately 500 of the donors applied high-throughput TCR beta sequencing to assess whether each TCR beta V gene segment acted as functional or pseudogenic. Alongside the repertoire data, information on donor age, sex, ethnicity and CMV serostatus was compiled. A later genetic analysis took genome-wide SNP genotypes for about three fifths of the roughly 670 donors and used that subset as a discovery cohort. All discovery cohort repertoires had been generated using a single sequencing platform. Both class I and class II loci were covered by HLA typing, at four-digit resolution. Typing coverage varied by locus: roughly 620-640 donors for A, B, C, DRB1 and DQB1; 500 to 550 for DQA1; nearly 610 for DPA1; roughly 470 for DPB1. Four or five DR-DQ haplotypes were handled as single units for association and clustering, since linkage in the cohort was strong. On average, approximately 250,000 unique TCR beta nucleotide sequences were sequenced per donor among 398 genotyped donors of the cohort, with roughly 18% of those sequences being non-productive. Results the study describes overall, beyond this receptor: In a later analysis, several top co-occurrence clusters were reported to appear linked to parvovirus B19, influenza, CMV and Epstein-Barr virus. A further reported finding was that TCR beta sequences accurately predicted the HLA-A and HLA-B alleles for most subjects in the first cohort. In a later genetic analysis, a missense DCLRE1C variant was associated with V-gene and J-gene trimming of TCR beta chains, and the association was replicated in an independent cohort. The classifier was reported to diagnose cytomegalovirus status with high specificity and sensitivity in both the original and validation cohorts. In the study, about 150 TCR beta chains were listed as associated with cytomegalovirus. A later analysis associated roughly 17,000 TCR beta sequences with specific HLA alleles at a false discovery rate of 0.05. In vitro tests confirmed that a few of the cytomegalovirus-associated TCR beta chains recognize cytomegalovirus antigens. When HLA alleles, especially DR and DQ, strongly co-occurred, TCR associations were difficult to assign to individual alleles. Most TCR sequences were observed very rarely across donors, whereas some public TCRs were present in many individuals. Correlated functional status among segregating V segments might be attributable to linkage disequilibrium, but an unknown experimental factor could not be ruled out. In an earlier analysis of fewer than 750 of the donors, most TCR beta V segments were observed in productive rearrangements about 90% or about 30% of the time, broadly matching IMGT annotations. Compared with the approximately 670-donor mean, donors in an Asian-associated ancestry cluster had fewer N-insertions in productive TCRs, according to a later genetic analysis. For the cohort, immune exposure information was limited to CMV serostatus. Some IMGT-functional V segments, including TRBV6-2 and TRBV6-3, could not be distinguished by the 87-base-pair reads and were therefore excluded. The presence/absence analyses assumed that sequencing depth was roughly uniform across donors, and that assumption may not be true. The earlier analysis of about 600 of the donors excluded seventeen rarely observed V segments, including chromosome 9 orphons, because counts were too low. The authors suggested that the approach could potentially be generalized to other disease states and immunological phenotypes. A later analysis found that most CMV-associated TCR beta chains appeared HLA-restricted, with HLA associations seemingly driven largely by CMV exposure. A group of highly shared sequence variants was considered likely to be a technical artifact of the sequencing pipeline. According to a later analysis, TCR association rates differed among HLA loci, with DRB1 alleles showing the most associated TCRs and HLA-C alleles showing the fewest. HLA typing was unavailable for some donors at each locus, so association tests used only the typed subset. Compared with equally common non-associated chains, HLA-associated TCR beta chains in a later analysis were more clonally expanded and had lower generation probabilities. In this cohort, only TCR beta chains were sequenced, and detectable features were limited by the absence of alpha or paired-chain data.

In total, fewer than 750 healthy bone marrow donors made up the cohort. At the time of sampling, all cohort members were nominally healthy, though unrecorded immune exposures were likely present. The donor was CMV seronegative and belonged to the group of around 400 seronegative cohort members. Each donor provided a peripheral blood sample, and peripheral blood mononuclear cells were used for TCR beta sequencing. Genomic DNA extraction from the blood cell samples was performed with the Qiagen DNeasy Blood Extraction Kit. V is clipped by 6 bases and J by 4 bases, and the sequence between their germline boundaries is 9 bases long. The germline V gene provides CDR1 MGHRA and CDR2 YSYEKL. From the cysteine through the phenylalanine, the CDR3 covers 12 amino acids. Here the CDR3 DNA is all that survives: 36 bases in frame from base 1. The library came from the immunoSEQ multiplex PCR assay. For the multiplex PCR, a mixture combining 60 forward primers for TCR Vbeta segments and 13 reverse primers for TCR Jbeta segments was used. A multiplex PCR assay on genomic DNA amplified the CDR3 region of rearranged TCR beta genes. The Illumina HiSeq System was used to sequence the amplified TCR beta libraries as 87-base-pair reads. Per the source publication's procedure: In a later analysis, 70 million to 95 million unique TCR beta chains were counted across the 650 to 700 repertoires, and around 10 million of these chains were shared by at least two donors. Raw reads were error-corrected and collapsed into unique sequences with a nearest-neighbor algorithm that merged closely related sequences to remove PCR and sequencing errors. CDR3 sequences were aligned to IMGT reference sequences to assign V, D and J gene segments. For a sequence to be retained, a match of at least six nucleotides was required to both a V gene segment and a J gene segment. A rearrangement counted as productive if the CDR3 had no stop codons and remained in frame with V and J, and every other rearrangement counted as non-productive. Following IMGT convention, CDR3 was defined as the stretch from the second conserved V-encoded cysteine to the conserved J-encoded phenylalanine. In an earlier analysis of around 570 of the donors, sequences lacking an unambiguous match to a single V gene segment were excluded. In an earlier analysis of 450 to 750 of the donors, a V segment was called functional when productive rearrangements were above 56.7%, and segregating when the standard deviation between donors exceeded 5%. A statistical classification framework was developed to diagnose cytomegalovirus status using the catalog of TCR beta chain sequences. V and J gene assignment, in a later analysis, came from comparing TCR nucleotide sequences with IMGT/GENE-DB human TR gene sequences. In a later analysis, CDR3 sequences and most-parsimonious VDJ recombination scenarios were assigned using the TCRdist pipeline. In a later analysis, each TCR beta chain was defined by its CDR3 amino acid sequence together with its V-gene family, and reads lacking a unique V-gene family were excluded. To address suspected cross-contamination and a sequencing artifact, a later analysis removed over 500 highly shared, low-generation-probability nucleotide sequences. In a later analysis, a clonal expansion index for each public chain was calculated from normalized within-repertoire ranks of inferred template counts. In a later analysis, generation probabilities were computed using a VDJ recombination model fitted to out-of-frame rearrangements, and the results were checked against IGoR. Hypergeometric tests were used in a later analysis to score TCR-TCR, TCR-HLA and TCR-CMV co-occurrence, with a repertoire-size bias correction applied to the TCR pairs. A later analysis estimated false discovery rates by permuting HLA or CMV assignments 20 times. In a later analysis, co-occurring TCRs were grouped with DBSCAN, and TCRdist sequence similarity was added when clustering was performed within HLA-allele-positive subsets. Repertoires with fewer than 30,000 or more than 120,000 public chains, plus five repertoires with anomalous nucleotide sharing, were excluded from co-occurrence clustering. TCRdb took over this immuneACCESS table, retaining in-frame rearrangements with V and J assigned. Such tables are incomplete; in checked studies, under half of the missing clones stem from an unresolved V gene, and the remainder is unexplained. V and J calls and clone size come straight from that table; D and trimming were deduced from the DNA. The sample table lists approximately 130,000 clones, around four fifths of them with a count of one. The ten largest clones add up to 1.1% to 1.5% of the sample.

The chain is assembled from TRBV4-1 and TRBJ1-2; the D gene lacks a confident call. What was sequenced was PBMCs. This receptor was obtained from a woman aged 40 to 55 in good health and CMV-seronegative. The DNA sequence is as follows: TGCGCCAGCAGTGGGCCATTCTATGGCTACACCTTC. Its translation is CASSGPFYGYTF.